Listed below are T cell receptor beta chains from one sample, sequenced in a study of glioma-infiltrating T cells after dendritic cell vaccination. Here immunoSEQ multiplex PCR was the method, and the copy in TCRdb shows in-frame clones only, minus some. The sample shows about 92,000 clones, 65% to 90% of them seen only once. Sequences were derived from blood, sampled before dendritic cell vaccination. The receptors come from a human donor with glioblastoma. Both conserved end residues are part of each CDR3. The order of the fields is clone size, D gene, V gene, J gene, CDR3 DNA, CDR3 protein. D genes are given only for firm matches. Clone size, where shown, is once, few, many, or a class for clones that have expanded.

clone_size: NA
d_call: NA
v_call: TRBV7-9
j_call: TRBJ1-5
cdr3_nt: TGTGCCAGCAGCAACGGGCCGAGCGGGCATCAGCCCCAGCATTTT
cdr3_aa: CASSNGPSGHQPQHF

clone_size: NA
d_call: NA
v_call: TRBV29-1
j_call: TRBJ1-2
cdr3_nt: TGCAGCGACGGTACGCCCGGGGGTGGCTACACCTTC
cdr3_aa: CSDGTPGGGYTF

clone_size: NA
d_call: NA
v_call: TRBV4-3
j_call: TRBJ1-4
cdr3_nt: TGCGCCAGCAGCCAAGACTTTAATGAAAAACTGTTTTTT
cdr3_aa: CASSQDFNEKLFF

clone_size: NA
d_call: NA
v_call: TRBV7-9
j_call: TRBJ1-2
cdr3_nt: TGTGCCAGCAGCTTAGTATCAGGGGATGGCTACACCTTC
cdr3_aa: CASSLVSGDGYTF

clone_size: NA
d_call: TRBD1
v_call: TRBV14
j_call: TRBJ1-2
cdr3_nt: TGTGCCAGCAGCCAAGTACAGGGGAGGTACTATGGCTACACCTTC
cdr3_aa: CASSQVQGRYYGYTF

clone_size: NA
d_call: TRBD1
v_call: TRBV5-1
j_call: TRBJ2-7
cdr3_nt: TGCGCCAGCAGCTTCACAGGGGGCTCCTACGAGCAGTACTTC
cdr3_aa: CASSFTGGSYEQYF

clone_size: NA
d_call: NA
v_call: TRBV15
j_call: TRBJ1-6
cdr3_nt: TGTGCCACCAGTGGGCAGAACTATAATTCACCCCTCCACTTT
cdr3_aa: CATSGQNYNSPLHF

clone_size: NA
d_call: NA
v_call: TRBV11-3
j_call: TRBJ2-7
cdr3_nt: TGTGCCAGCAGCCGTAGGAGCATCGACGAGCAGTACTTC
cdr3_aa: CASSRRSIDEQYF

clone_size: NA
d_call: NA
v_call: TRBV11-3
j_call: TRBJ2-3
cdr3_nt: TGTGCCAGCAGCTTAGGTGGCACCACAGATACGCAGTATTTT
cdr3_aa: CASSLGGTTDTQYF

clone_size: NA
d_call: NA
v_call: TRBV9
j_call: TRBJ2-1
cdr3_nt: TGTGCCAGCAGCGTAGGAGGAAAGGGGCTACTCGATGAGCAGTTCTTC
cdr3_aa: CASSVGGKGLLDEQFF

clone_size: NA
d_call: NA
v_call: TRBV6-5
j_call: TRBJ1-2
cdr3_nt: TGTGCCAGCAGTGTAACAGGACGCTATGGCTACACCTTC
cdr3_aa: CASSVTGRYGYTF

clone_size: NA
d_call: TRBD2
v_call: TRBV2
j_call: TRBJ2-5
cdr3_nt: TGTGCCAGCATTCTGTCCAGCGGGAGAGAGACCCAGTACTTC
cdr3_aa: CASILSSGRETQYF

clone_size: NA
d_call: TRBD1
v_call: TRBV5-4
j_call: TRBJ2-5
cdr3_nt: TGTGCCAGCAGCTCGGGACAGCTCCAAGAGACCCAGTACTTC
cdr3_aa: CASSSGQLQETQYF

clone_size: NA
d_call: NA
v_call: TRBV30
j_call: TRBJ1-1
cdr3_nt: TGTGCCTGGTCTAGGGGTGGGACATCGGAAGCTTTCTTT
cdr3_aa: CAWSRGGTSEAFF

clone_size: NA
d_call: NA
v_call: TRBV29-1
j_call: TRBJ1-1
cdr3_nt: TGCAGCGTGGTGAGGAAGCTGAACACTGAAGCTTTCTTT
cdr3_aa: CSVVRKLNTEAFF

clone_size: few
d_call: NA
v_call: TRBV27
j_call: TRBJ1-1
cdr3_nt: TGTGCCAGCAGTTTATCGGGGAGATTGAACACTGAAGCTTTCTTT
cdr3_aa: CASSLSGRLNTEAFF

clone_size: NA
d_call: NA
v_call: TRBV27
j_call: TRBJ1-6
cdr3_nt: TGTGCCAGCAGTTTTCAGGACCCCCGAGGGGGTTCACCCCTCCACTTT
cdr3_aa: CASSFQDPRGGSPLHF